Listed below are T cell receptor beta chains from one sample, sequenced in a study of T cells in Graves' hyperthyroidism and ophthalmopathy. TCRdb reprocessed the multiplex PCR reads via MiXCR and lists one record per CDR3 protein. Of approximately 49,000 distinct CDR3 sequences listed, approximately 58% were seen once; the top ten hold approximately 30%. The sample was peripheral blood or thyroid tissue (not recorded which). These receptors were taken from a man younger than 30 with Graves' hyperthyroidism. The CDR3 runs from the conserved cysteine through the conserved F or W. Each record gives: clone size, J gene, V gene, D gene, CDR3 DNA, CDR3 protein. A D gene is named only where the DNA matches it firmly. Clone size is shown for a subset of rows, as once, few, many or a class of expanded clone.

>-|TRBJ1-6|TRBV7-9|TRBD1
TGTGCCAGCAGCTTAAAGACAGGGCGGACCCGGTCACCCCTCCACTTT
CASSLKTGRTRSPLHF
>-|TRBJ2-7|TRBV20-1|-
TGCAGTGGGGCGGGGCAGGGACCCTACGAGCAGTACTTC
CSGAGQGPYEQYF
>-|TRBJ2-3|TRBV5-1|-
TGCGCCAGCAGCTTCCTGAGGAGCGCAGATACGCAGTATTTT
CASSFLRSADTQYF
>medium-sized|TRBJ1-2|TRBV29-1|-
TGCAGCGTGAATGGGATCGGGGGCTATGGCTACACCTTC
CSVNGIGGYGYTF
>many|TRBJ1-2|TRBV7-3|TRBD1
TGTGCCAGCAGCTTAATGTCGACAGGGTCGGGCTATGGCTACACCTTC
CASSLMSTGSGYGYTF
>few|TRBJ2-7|TRBV20-1|TRBD1
TGCAGTGCTAGGCAGGGGGCATCGTACGAGCAGTACTTC
CSARQGASYEQYF
>few|TRBJ1-5|TRBV28|TRBD1
TGTGCCAGCAGCCCGGGACAGGGAATTCATCAGCCCCAGCATTTT
CASSPGQGIHQPQHF
>many|TRBJ1-4|TRBV7-9|-
TGTGCCAGCAGCTCTCGGGACCCTCAACTCGGGGAACTGTTTTTT
CASSSRDPQLGELFF
>many|TRBJ2-3|TRBV24-1|TRBD2
TGTGCCACCAGTGATTGGGGAGGGGCCCGCACAGATACGCAGTATTTT
CATSDWGGARTDTQYF
>medium-sized|TRBJ1-1|TRBV7-8|-
TGTGCCAGCAGCTTAGACATTCCTTCTGAAGCTTTCTTT
CASSLDIPSEAFF
>many|TRBJ1-1|TRBV27|-
TGTGCCAGCAGTTTGGGCTTTCGCACTGAAGCTTTCTTT
CASSLGFRTEAFF
>-|TRBJ1-2|TRBV25-1|TRBD1
TGTGCCAGCAGTGATACCGGGACAGGGATCGATGGCTACACCTTC
CASSDTGTGIDGYTF
>-|TRBJ2-3|TRBV10-3|-
TGTGCCATCAGTGAGGGGGGCAATCAGTCCCAGTATTTT
CAISEGGNQSQYF
>-|TRBJ2-2|TRBV6-2/TRBV6-3|-
TGTGCCAGCATTTACAGGAACACCGGGGGGCTGTTTTTT
CASIYRNTGGLFF
>-|TRBJ1-4|TRBV25-1|-
TGTGCCAGCAGTGAACACGGGGCGAAGGGAAAACTGTTTTTT
CASSEHGAKGKLFF
>-|TRBJ1-5|TRBV9|-
TGTGCCAGCAAGTCCCTTAGCCAGCCCCAGCATTTT
CASKSLSQPQHF
>-|TRBJ1-6|TRBV7-6|TRBD1
TGTGCCAGCAATCAGGGGGCAGAGTCACCCCTCCACTTT
CASNQGAESPLHF
>-|TRBJ1-1|TRBV20-1|TRBD1
TGCAGTGCGGCGCTCAGGGGGCACGAAGCTTTCTTT
CSAALRGHEAFF
>-|TRBJ2-7|TRBV7-6|-
TGTGCCAGCAGCCCGCGGCCCAGCGGGTCATACGAGCAGTACTTC
CASSPRPSGSYEQYF
>-|TRBJ2-7|TRBV29-1|-
TGCAGCGTTGGCCCCGAAGCCCCGGTCTACGAGCAGTACTTC
CSVGPEAPVYEQYF
>many|TRBJ2-2|TRBV4-3|TRBD2
TGCGCCAGCAGCCAAGCGGGGGGGCTTGCCGGGGAGCTGTTTTTT
CASSQAGGLAGELFF
>-|TRBJ1-2|TRBV7-2|-
TGTGCCAGCAGCTATGGGACTAACTATGGCTACACCTTC
CASSYGTNYGYTF
>-|TRBJ2-2|TRBV7-7|-
TGTGCCAGCAGCCCCTACACCGGACTCCCTTCCGGGGAGCTGTTTTTT
CASSPYTGLPSGELFF
>many|TRBJ2-7|TRBV28|TRBD2
TGTGCCAGCAGTTTAGGTAGGCGGGAGGCGGACGAGCAGTACTTC
CASSLGRREADEQYF